This entry features one T cell receptor beta chain sequence. TCRdb re-derived calls from the reads in MiXCR, one entry per CDR3 protein. Of 740,000 or so distinct CDR3 sequences listed, 35% are singletons. The CDR3 loop spans 13 amino acids. With V trimmed by 2 bases and J by 7 bases, 2 bases remained unmatched. CDR1 and CDR2 from the germline V gene are DFQATT and SNEGSKA (reference sequence). The entry originates in a study of T cell repertoires in cytomegalovirus infection. Sequencing was done on a sample of PBMCs. The receptor's source is a human donor in good health (CMV status not recorded). Some clones in this sample may be carry-over from other donors' samples. This chain joins TRBV20-1 and TRBJ2-1; 10 bases line up with TRBD2. The DNA of the CDR3 is TGCAGTGCTAGAAAGCGGGGGGGGAATGAGCAGTTCTTC. Translating gives CSARKRGGNEQFF.